Below are 26 T cell receptor beta chains sequenced from a single sample in a study of blood T cell repertoires in COVID-19. Here immunoSEQ multiplex PCR was the method, and the copy in TCRdb shows in-frame clones only, minus some. The sample holds just over 150,000 clones, 80% seen once. The sequenced sample consisted of peripheral blood. Receptor source: a man aged 55 to 70 with acute or convalescent COVID-19.

This clone was found once. The V gene is TRBV14, the J gene TRBJ1-6, with D tentatively TRBD1 (6 bases). Germline V gives CDR1 SGHDN, CDR2 FVKESK. Trimming left V 2 bases short and J 9 bases short, with 11 bases between. The CDR3 loop spans 14 amino acids. The chain's CDR3 is CASSQLTGRSPLHF. The CDR3 nucleotides read TGTGCCAGCAGCCAACTGACAGGTCGTTCACCCCTCCACTTT.

The chain employs TRBV2 and TRBJ2-1; 9 positions agree with TRBD1. Germline CDR1 and CDR2: SNHLY and FYNNEI. V gave up 5 bases and J gave up 1 base; unmatched junction bases: 3. The CDR3 extends over 15 amino acids. In DNA, the CDR3 is TGTGCCAGCAGTAAAGACAGGGGGTCCTACAATGAGCAGTTCTTC. As protein: CASSKDRGSYNEQFF.

Worth noting for this clone: Different DNA sequences within this sample yield the same CDR3. This rearrangement joins TRBV5-4 to TRBJ1-3, with 7 bases lining up with TRBD1. The J segment lost 2 bases and the V segment lost 4 bases, leaving 3 bases of the junction unmatched. The CDR3 has 14 residues. CDR1 is SGHNT and CDR2 is YYREEE in the germline V gene (reference sequence). For the CDR3, the DNA is TGTGCCAGCAGCCCCACAGGGGCTGGAAACACCATATATTTT. Amino acids: CASSPTGAGNTIYF.

In DNA, the CDR3 is TGTGCCAGCAGTTACGCTCCGGACACCTCCTACGAGCAGTACTTC. Translating gives CASSYAPDTSYEQYF. The chain links TRBV6-6 to TRBJ2-7; possible D gene TRBD1, 5 bases. This CDR3 comprises 15 residues. Germline V gene sequence: CDR1 MNHNY, CDR2 SVGAGI (reference sequence). The V end was cut by 2 bases, the J end by 0 bases, with 11 bases between.

The chain employs TRBV19 and TRBJ2-7; 9 bases line up with TRBD1. This CDR3 region has 16 residues. The germline CDR1 and CDR2 sequences are LNHDA and SQIVND (reference sequence). Trimming cost V 0 bases and J 2 bases; bases outside gene matches: 5. The CDR3 spells CASSIDQGQGTYEQYF. The CDR3 region has the DNA TGTGCCAGTAGTATAGATCAAGGACAGGGGACCTACGAGCAGTACTTC.

V gene TRBV7-3 combines with J gene TRBJ2-1; 7 positions match TRBD2. This CDR3 has 13 amino acids. CDR1 is SGHTA, CDR2 FQGTGA, per germline. V gave up 0 bases and J gave up 15 bases; unmatched junction bases: 8. The CDR3 nucleotides are TGTGCCAGCAGCTTAACGATAACTAGCGACTGGTTCTTC. Translated, it gives CASSLTITSDWFF.

This chain uses TRBV5-1 with TRBJ2-1, with 9 bases matching TRBD1. The CDR3 is 13 residues long. The germline gives CDR1 SGHRS, CDR2 YFSETQ. Losses at the gene ends were 4 bases for V and 12 bases for J; bases not matched to a gene: 8. The CDR3 nucleotides read TGCGCCAGCAGCGCTACAGGGGGCGCAGGGCAGTTCTTC. Translated: CASSATGGAGQFF.

V is TRBV19 and J is TRBJ1-2; TRBD1 matches 10 bases. The germline V gene encodes CDR1 LNHDA and CDR2 SQIVND (reference sequence). With V trimmed by 6 bases and J by 2 bases, 3 bases remained unmatched. The CDR3 length is 14 residues. Written as DNA, the CDR3 is TGTGCCAGTAGGCCGGGACAGGGGAACTATGGCTACACCTTC. It is translated as CASRPGQGNYGYTF.

The chain couples TRBV4-3 to TRBJ1-1; no clear D gene. The V end was cut by 0 bases, the J end by 5 bases, with 16 bases between. In germline, CDR1 is LGHNA, CDR2 YSLEER. The CDR3 totals 16 residues. The CDR3 here is CASSQDPLIGRTEAFF. The CDR3 DNA sequence: TGCGCCAGCAGCCAAGACCCCCTAATCGGCAGGACTGAAGCTTTCTTT.

The chain combines TRBV5-1 with TRBJ2-7, with 10 bases aligning to TRBD2. Germline lookup yields CDR1 SGHRS and CDR2 YFSETQ. There are 15 residues in the CDR3. J was trimmed by 0 bases and V by 5 bases; bases with no gene match: 5. In nucleotides, the CDR3 is TGCGCCAGCAGACCCGGACTAGCGGCCTCCTACGAGCAGTACTTC. Amino acids: CASRPGLAASYEQYF. The full variable domain, completed using reference TRBV5-1 and TRBJ2-7, is KAGVTQTPRYLIKTRGQQVTLSCSPISGHRSVSWYQQTPGQGLQFLFEYFSETQRNKGNFPGRFSGRQFSNSRSEMNVSTLELGDSALYLCASRPGLAASYEQYFGPGTRLTVT.

The chain links TRBV19 to TRBJ1-6; a weak D match, TRBD1 (5 bases). The germline V and J ends were trimmed by 5 bases and 7 bases, with 18 bases remaining between them. This CDR3 has 16 amino acids. Germline V gene data show CDR1 as LNHDA and CDR2 as SQIVND (reference sequence). CDR3 sequence (DNA): TGTGCCAGTAGTCCGCGAGACGCGGGGGAGAATTCACCCCTCCACTTT. Its protein product is CASSPRDAGENSPLHF.

V and J are TRBV5-1 and TRBJ1-2; a weak D match, TRBD1 (6 bases). Trimming took off 4 bases at V and 4 bases at J, with 14 bases between the two ends. This CDR3 is built from 14 residues. The germline CDR1 and CDR2 sequences are SGHRS and YFSETQ. The CDR3 nucleotides are TGCGCCAGCAGCACCGGACAGAGAGCCTATGGCTACACCTTC. This encodes CASSTGQRAYGYTF. The entire variable domain, with the rest obtained from reference TRBV5-1 and TRBJ1-2, is as follows: KAGVTQTPRYLIKTRGQQVTLSCSPISGHRSVSWYQQTPGQGLQFLFEYFSETQRNKGNFPGRFSGRQFSNSRSEMNVSTLELGDSALYLCASSTGQRAYGYTFGSGTRLTVV.

The chain uses TRBV7-6 and TRBJ2-1; 11 bases match TRBD2. V lost 5 bases and J lost 5; bases outside the gene matches: 5. This CDR3 has 15 amino acids. Germline-derived CDR1 and CDR2 are SGHVS and FNYEAQ. The CDR3 coding sequence is TGTGCCAGCAGCCCGTGGGGACTAGCGGACAATGAGCAGTTCTTC. Amino acids: CASSPWGLADNEQFF.

On this clone itself: The sample contains more than one DNA sequence encoding this CDR3. The chain has TRBV19 and TRBJ1-6; possible D gene TRBD1, 6 bases. The V and J ends lost 1 base and 8 bases respectively, with 9 bases between them. This CDR3 contains 14 residues. The germline gives CDR1 LNHDA, CDR2 SQIVND (reference sequence). CDR3 nucleotide sequence: TGTGCCAGTAGTATAGCAGGGGCGGATTCACCCCTCCACTTT. Amino acids: CASSIAGADSPLHF.

The V gene is TRBV2, the J gene TRBJ1-5; weak D call: TRBD1 (5 bases). CDR3 length: 15 residues. V was trimmed by 0 bases and J by 3 bases, leaving 9 bases between them. Germline CDR1 and CDR2: SNHLY and FYNNEI. The CDR3 DNA reads as TGTGCCAGCAGTGAAGCGCCAGGGTTCAATCAGCCCCAGCATTTT. Protein: CASSEAPGFNQPQHF.

V gene TRBV7-9 combines with J gene TRBJ1-4; 8 bases agree with TRBD1. The CDR3 spans 13 residues. With 5 bases clipped from V and 10 bases from J, the junction kept 6 bases outside the gene matches. CDR1 and CDR2 (germline): SEHNR, FQNEAQ (reference sequence). The DNA of the CDR3 is TGTGCCAGCAGCATAGGACAGGGCGGAAAACTGTTTTTT. This encodes CASSIGQGGKLFF.

The chain employs TRBV7-9 and TRBJ2-4; D is undetermined. Deletions cut 2 bases from V and 10 bases from J, with 9 bases between. This CDR3 is 12 amino acids long. The germline gives CDR1 SEHNR, CDR2 FQNEAQ (reference sequence). CDR3 coding DNA: TGTGCCAGCAGCTTACTTAACGGGATTCAGTACTTC. Protein product: CASSLLNGIQYF.

This clone was seen only once. V is TRBV1 and J is TRBJ2-4; the table's D call, TRBD1, was not checked against the DNA. TRBV1 is assigned pseudogene status. This CDR3 has 13 amino acids. CDR3 nucleotides: TGCACCAGCAGTACAGGGGACAAAAACATTCAGTACTTC. Translated: CTSSTGDKNIQYF.

The chain employs TRBV3-1 (or the pseudogene TRBV3-2) and TRBJ2-7; TRBD2 matches 13 bases. Germline CDR1 reads LGHDT; CDR2 reads YNNKEL (reference sequence). This CDR3 is built from 15 residues. Losses at the gene ends were 5 bases for V and 3 bases for J; bases not matched to a gene: 4. The CDR3 loop reads CASSSRLAGGYEQYF. The CDR3 DNA reads as TGTGCCAGCAGCTCCCGACTAGCGGGGGGCTACGAGCAGTACTTC.

V and J are TRBV7-2 and TRBJ2-3; TRBD2 agrees at 7 bases. Germline trimming cut 5 bases from V and 5 bases from J; bases unmatched to any gene: 7. Germline V CDR1 and CDR2: SGHTA, FQGNSA. CDR3 length: 14 amino acids. The DNA for the CDR3 is TGTGCCAGCAGCCCCTCGTCGGGGGGAGATACGCAGTATTTT. Its translation is CASSPSSGGDTQYF.

The chain combines TRBV28 with TRBJ1-2; TRBD1 matches at 7 bases. The CDR3 is made up of 13 amino acids. The trim removed 4 bases at V and 2 bases at J, leaving 1 base unmatched. Germline V lookup: CDR1 MDHEN, CDR2 SYDVKM. CDR3 loop: CASSSTGNYGYTF. The CDR3, as DNA: TGTGCCAGCAGTTCGACAGGGAACTATGGCTACACCTTC.

The J gene is TRBJ1-2, the V gene TRBV28; the D gene is possibly TRBD1 (6 bases). V gave up 8 bases and J gave up 3 bases, with 10 bases separating them. Germline V gene sequence: CDR1 MDHEN, CDR2 SYDVKM. CDR3 length: 12 amino acids. CDR3 nucleotides: TGTGCCAGCGGAAGGACAGACTATGGCTACACCTTC. It encodes CASGRTDYGYTF.

The chain joins TRBV20-1 to TRBJ2-1; TRBD1 matches 8 bases. The germline gives CDR1 DFQATT, CDR2 SNEGSKA (reference sequence). V shed 3 bases and J 6 bases; nucleotides not matched to a gene: 10. This CDR3 has 15 amino acids. This CDR3 reads CSASRPTGGSNEQFF. CDR3 DNA: TGCAGTGCTAGTAGGCCCACAGGGGGAAGCAATGAGCAGTTCTTC.

This chain uses TRBV5-1 with TRBJ2-5, with 10 bases fitting TRBD1. Per germline, CDR1 SGHRS and CDR2 YFSETQ. J lost 5 bases, V lost 4 bases, and 8 bases had no gene match. CDR3 length equals 15 residues. Here the CDR3 DNA reads TGCGCCAGCAGCCCCGGGACAGGGGTACGGGAGACCCAGTACTTC. It specifies CASSPGTGVRETQYF.

About this clone itself: Additional DNA sequences in this sample encode the identical CDR3. The V gene is TRBV5-4, the J gene TRBJ2-1; 11 bases map to TRBD2. The V gene end was trimmed by 0 bases and the J gene end by 0 bases; junction bases not matched to a gene: 2. CDR3 length equals 17 residues. Per the germline V gene, CDR1 is SGHNT and CDR2 is YYREEE (reference sequence). CDR3 DNA: TGTGCCAGCAGCTTGGTAGCGGGAGGGAGCTCCTACAATGAGCAGTTCTTC. Translated: CASSLVAGGSSYNEQFF.

The chain combines TRBV4-2 with TRBJ1-2; D is undetermined. V lost 3 bases, J lost 4 bases, and 6 bases lay in between. The CDR3 loop spans 12 amino acids. Germline V gives CDR1 LGHNA, CDR2 YNFKEQ. The CDR3 spells CASSQSTYGYTF. CDR3 nucleotides: TGTGCCAGCAGCCAGAGTACCTATGGCTACACCTTC.